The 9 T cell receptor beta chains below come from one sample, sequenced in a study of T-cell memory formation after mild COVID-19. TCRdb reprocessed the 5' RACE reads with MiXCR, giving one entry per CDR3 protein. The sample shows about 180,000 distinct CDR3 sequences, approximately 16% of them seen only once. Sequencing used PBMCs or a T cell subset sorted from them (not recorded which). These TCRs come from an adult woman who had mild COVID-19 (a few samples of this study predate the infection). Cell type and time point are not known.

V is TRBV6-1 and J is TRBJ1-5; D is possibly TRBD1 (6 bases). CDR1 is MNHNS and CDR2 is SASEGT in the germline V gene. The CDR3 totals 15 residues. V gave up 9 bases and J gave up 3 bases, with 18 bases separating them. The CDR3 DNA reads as TGTGCCAGTGAACCGGGACACCGATTCAATCAGCCCCAGCATTTT. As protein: CASEPGHRFNQPQHF.

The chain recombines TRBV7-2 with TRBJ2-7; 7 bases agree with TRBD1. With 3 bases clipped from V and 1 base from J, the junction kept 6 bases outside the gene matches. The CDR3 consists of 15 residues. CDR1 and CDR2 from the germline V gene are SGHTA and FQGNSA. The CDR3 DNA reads TGTGCCAGCAGCTTCAGACAGGGTGCTTCCTACGAGCAGTACTTC. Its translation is CASSFRQGASYEQYF.

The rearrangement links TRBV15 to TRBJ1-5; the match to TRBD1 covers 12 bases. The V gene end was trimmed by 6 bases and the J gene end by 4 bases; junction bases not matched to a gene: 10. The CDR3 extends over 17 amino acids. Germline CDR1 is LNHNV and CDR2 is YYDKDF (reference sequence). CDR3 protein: CATRGDRGLYLNQPQHF. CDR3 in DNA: TGTGCCACCAGGGGGGACAGGGGGCTTTACCTAAATCAGCCCCAGCATTTT.

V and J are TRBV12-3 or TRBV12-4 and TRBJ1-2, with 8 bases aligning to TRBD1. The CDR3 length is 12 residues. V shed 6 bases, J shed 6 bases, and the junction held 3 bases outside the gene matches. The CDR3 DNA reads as TGTGCCAGCAGCCCACAGGGGGATGGCTACACCTTC. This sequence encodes CASSPQGDGYTF.

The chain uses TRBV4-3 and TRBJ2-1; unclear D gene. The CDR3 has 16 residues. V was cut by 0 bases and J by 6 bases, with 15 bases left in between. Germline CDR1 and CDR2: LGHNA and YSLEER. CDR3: CASSQEIQWPTNEQFF. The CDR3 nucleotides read TGCGCCAGCAGCCAAGAGATTCAATGGCCCACCAATGAGCAGTTCTTC.

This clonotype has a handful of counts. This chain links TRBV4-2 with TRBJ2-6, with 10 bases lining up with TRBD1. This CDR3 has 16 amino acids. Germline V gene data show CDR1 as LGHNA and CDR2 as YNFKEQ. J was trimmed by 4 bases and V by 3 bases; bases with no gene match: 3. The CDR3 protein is CASSQDRGYGANVLTF. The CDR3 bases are TGTGCCAGCAGCCAGGACAGGGGGTACGGGGCCAACGTCCTGACTTTC.

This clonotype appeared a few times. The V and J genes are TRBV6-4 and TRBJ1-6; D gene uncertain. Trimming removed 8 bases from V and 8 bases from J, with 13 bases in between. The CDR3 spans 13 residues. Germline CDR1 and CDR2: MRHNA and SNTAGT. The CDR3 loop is CASRFSTDSPLHF. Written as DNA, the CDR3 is TGTGCCAGCCGTTTCTCGACCGATTCACCCCTCCACTTT.

The CDR3 nucleotides are TGTGCCAGCAGCGTCGGCCCCACGTCGGTATACGAGCAGTACTTC. Amino acid sequence: CASSVGPTSVYEQYF. The chain carries TRBV9 and TRBJ2-7; D unclear. V was shortened by 2 bases and J by 4 bases, with 16 bases between the two germline ends. Germline-derived CDR1 and CDR2 are SGDLS and YYNGEE. The CDR3 is 15 amino acids.

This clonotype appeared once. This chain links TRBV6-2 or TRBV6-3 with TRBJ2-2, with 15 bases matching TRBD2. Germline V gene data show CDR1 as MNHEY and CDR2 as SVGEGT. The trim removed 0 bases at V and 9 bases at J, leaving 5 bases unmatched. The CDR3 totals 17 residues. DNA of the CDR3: TGTGCCAGCAGTTACTCCCGGACTAGCGGGAGGGTTCGGGAGCTGTTTTTT. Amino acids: CASSYSRTSGRVRELFF.